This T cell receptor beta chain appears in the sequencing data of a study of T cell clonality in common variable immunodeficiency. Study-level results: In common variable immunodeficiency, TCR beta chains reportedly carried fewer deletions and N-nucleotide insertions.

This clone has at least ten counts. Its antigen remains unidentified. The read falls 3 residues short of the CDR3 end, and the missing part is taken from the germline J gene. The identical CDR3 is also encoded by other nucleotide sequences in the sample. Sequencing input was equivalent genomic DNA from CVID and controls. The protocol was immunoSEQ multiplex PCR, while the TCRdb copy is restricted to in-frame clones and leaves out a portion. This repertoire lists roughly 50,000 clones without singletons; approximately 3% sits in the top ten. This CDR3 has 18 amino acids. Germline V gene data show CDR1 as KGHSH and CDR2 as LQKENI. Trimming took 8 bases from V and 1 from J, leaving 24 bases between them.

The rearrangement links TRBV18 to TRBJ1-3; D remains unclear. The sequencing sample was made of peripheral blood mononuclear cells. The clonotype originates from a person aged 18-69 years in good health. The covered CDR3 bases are TGTGCCAGCAACGGACGGGAAGGTCGGGGAGGATCTGGAAACACC. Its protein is CASNGREGRGGSGNT. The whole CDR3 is CASNGREGRGGSGNTIYF.